What follows describes a single T cell receptor beta chain. Its target is not known. CDR1 and CDR2 (germline): SGHRS, YFSETQ. Trimming left V 9 bases short and J 4 bases short, with 19 bases between. The CDR3 consists of 15 residues. In the naive CD8 group, cells lacked CD45RO and were positively selected for CCR7, so terminally differentiated effector memory CD45RA+ cells were left out. Method: immunoSEQ multiplex PCR; TCRdb's copy keeps in-frame clones and lacks some. Among some 2.1 million clones listed, 90% to 95% were seen once. The data stem from a study of shared clonotypes between healthy human individuals. Study-level results: Expectations were that clonotype sharing among donors would be affected by sequencing depth. Large sequencing depth failed to make sorted-subset sequencing complete, rarefaction showed.

This TCR came from a man between 18 and 35 years old in good health. Some clones in this sample may be carry-over from other donors' samples. The sequenced material came from naive CD8+ T cells from PBMCs. This chain connects TRBV5-1 to TRBJ2-2; possible D gene TRBD2, 7 bases. The CDR3 spells CATRSGGAFTGELFF. The CDR3 coding sequence is TGCGCCACCAGAAGTGGGGGGGCATTCACCGGGGAGCTGTTTTTT.